Listed below are T cell receptor beta chains from one sample, sequenced in a study of blood T cells in healthy people across ages. From the 5' RACE reads, TCRdb called clonotypes with MiXCR, one entry per CDR3 protein. The repertoire holds about 720,000 distinct CDR3 sequences, with 22% as singletons. Sequenced: blood. These receptor sequences come from an older man in good health. The CDR3 runs from the conserved cysteine through the conserved F or W. D genes are given only for firm matches.

V gene,D gene,CDR3 protein
TRBV12-3/TRBV12-4,.,CASSFRGGRVQPQHF
TRBV14,TRBD1,CASSQDLGTGPPQQYF
TRBV12-3/TRBV12-4,.,CASSHGTTSPLHF
TRBV12-3/TRBV12-4,.,CASSPIGTLYNEQFF
TRBV3-1,TRBD1,CASSPTGAYGAFF
TRBV29-1,.,CSVEASVSYNEQFF
TRBV20-1,TRBD1,CSACSRGRDTQYF
TRBV6-2/TRBV6-3,TRBD1,CASSPGTGVYGYTF
TRBV12-3/TRBV12-4,.,CASTLTGLLAKNIQYF
TRBV24-1,TRBD2,CATSGLAGRNEQFF
TRBV5-1,.,CASSLGETDTQYF
TRBV29-1,.,CSVRGRGPKLDAEAFF
TRBV14,.,CASSQGFRDHQETQYF
TRBV6-6,TRBD1,CASSQDRINTGELFF
TRBV7-2,TRBD1,CASSGDRGLGETQYF
TRBV6-5,.,CASSYATQETQYF
TRBV5-1,.,CASSFKPFQPTYNEQFF
TRBV29-1,TRBD2,CSVGGLGGETQYF
TRBV12-3/TRBV12-4,.,CASSLTTGAEQYF
TRBV29-1,.,CSVTGQSYNEQFF
TRBV2,.,CASRRRQTSETQYF
TRBV7-2,.,CASSLAGVRETQYF
TRBV5-1,TRBD1,CASSFIQGDTEAFF
TRBV12-3/TRBV12-4,.,CASSFGTKGYEQYF
TRBV3-1,.,CASSQETHSGLRYEQYF
TRBV15,.,CATSRTPGDTIYF
TRBV5-1,TRBD2,CASSLPRTSGSTDTQYF
TRBV20-1,TRBD1,CSPGQGEVNTEAFF
TRBV29-1,.,CSVLGLSNEKLFF
TRBV6-2/TRBV6-3,.,CASSTSFYNEQFF
TRBV29-1,.,CSVEDFDRIGKLFF
TRBV5-1,TRBD2,CASSWKSSGGAIRETQYF
TRBV4-1,.,CASSQDPITDTQYF
TRBV6-1,.,CASNPHRWSSSDHGYTF
TRBV2,TRBD1,CASRGQGPQETQYF
TRBV10-3,.,CAISESSGQAYGYTF
TRBV4-1,.,CASSQDRRAGAQYF
TRBV23-1,.,CASSHEVPLQPQHF
TRBV7-9,TRBD2,CASSFQLAGRNEQFF
TRBV10-1,.,CASSTSQGGRFEQYF